This paragraph reports one TCR beta chain. This record belongs to a study of blood T cell repertoires in COVID-19. Study details: Acute-phase and convalescent COVID-19 samples originated in the United States, Italy and Spain. In each case, the material was cDNA or gDNA derived from T cells, B-cell-depleted T cells, or PBMCs.

This CDR3 comprises 13 residues. CDR1 and CDR2 from the germline V gene are KGHSH and LQKENI. Between the trimmed V and J ends, which lost 1 base and 4 bases, there was a span of 7 bases. Methods used by the authors: Amplification of reference gene primers was used by the study to estimate nucleated cell counts. Profiled with immunoSEQ multiplex PCR; TCRdb holds only in-frame clones, not every one. V and J calls and clone size are those listed in that table; D and trimming were worked out from the DNA. The sample yields some 83,000 clones, about four fifths seen once. Sequencing was done on a sample of peripheral blood. This sequence was found in a man in his fifties with acute or convalescent COVID-19. This chain uses TRBV18 with TRBJ2-5; D possibly corresponds to TRBD2 (5 bases). Here the CDR3 reads CASSPRETETQYF. CDR3 nucleotide sequence: TGTGCCAGCTCACCACGGGAGACAGAGACCCAGTACTTC. Together with reference TRBV18 and TRBJ2-5, the CDR3 gives the full variable domain: NAGVMQNPRHLVRRRGQEARLRCSPMKGHSHVYWYRQLPEEGLKFMVYLQKENIIDESGMPKERFSAEFPKEGPSILRIQQVVRGDSAAYFCASSPRETETQYFGPGTRLLVL.